This TCR beta chain was obtained from a study of CD8+CD57+ T cells in acquired aplastic anemia. Study-level information: Healthy donors averaged about 10 million reads for CD4+ cells.

Using genomic DNA as the template, TCR beta VDJ and CDR3 profiling was carried out. TCRdb reanalysed the reads using MiXCR and keeps one entry per CDR3 protein. The table records about 190,000 distinct CDR3 sequences, less than 70% of them present only once. The CDR3 runs 15 residues. V lost 0 bases, J lost 4 bases, and 13 bases lay in between. Germline assignment: CDR1 DFQATT and CDR2 SNEGSKA (reference sequence). This TCR was sampled from a human donor in good health, serving as a control. The sequenced material came from sorted CD4+, CD8+, or CD8+CD57+ T cells (not recorded which) from PBMCs. The chain uses TRBV20-1 and TRBJ2-1; D may match TRBD1 or TRBD2 (5 bases each). Written as DNA, the CDR3 is TGCAGTGCTAGAGATCGGGGCGGATTGTACAATGAGCAGTTCTTC. Translating it yields CSARDRGGLYNEQFF.